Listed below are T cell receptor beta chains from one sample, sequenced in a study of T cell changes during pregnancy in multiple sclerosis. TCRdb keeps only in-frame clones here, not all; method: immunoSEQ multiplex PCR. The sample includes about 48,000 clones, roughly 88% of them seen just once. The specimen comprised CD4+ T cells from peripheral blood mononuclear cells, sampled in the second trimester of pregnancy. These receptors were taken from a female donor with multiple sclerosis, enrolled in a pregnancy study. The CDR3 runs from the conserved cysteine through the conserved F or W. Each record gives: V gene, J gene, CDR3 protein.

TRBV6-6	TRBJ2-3	CASSYGGPLTDTQYF
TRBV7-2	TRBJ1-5	CASSPRGGSQPQHF
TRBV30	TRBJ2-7	CAQDRGSGEQYF
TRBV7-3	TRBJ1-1	CASSSSGQREAFF
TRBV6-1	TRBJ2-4	CASSEESGTGGSFQYF
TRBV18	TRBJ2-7	CASSPGATYEQYF
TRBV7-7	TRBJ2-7	CASSLVGAFNEQYF
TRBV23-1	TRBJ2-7	CASSQSRSRSTGPPYEQYF
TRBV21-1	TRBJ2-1	CASSATSGPSENEQFF
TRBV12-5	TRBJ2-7	CASGLVGHRAEQYF
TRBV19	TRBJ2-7	CASSGQHAYEQYF
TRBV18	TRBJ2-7	CASSLQTGSYEQYF
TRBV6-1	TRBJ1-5	CASRRGSNQPQHF
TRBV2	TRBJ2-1	CASSDRLAGVYEQFF
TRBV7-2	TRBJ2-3	CASTSGGGSTDTQYF
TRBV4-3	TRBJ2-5	CARGLAGVETQYF
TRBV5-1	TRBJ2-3	CASSPGTSGTSTDTQYF
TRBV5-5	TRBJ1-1	CASSTGRQPGRGAFF
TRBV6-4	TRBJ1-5	CASSEGGEDQPQHF
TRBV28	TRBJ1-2	CASRLGGGDLYYGYTF
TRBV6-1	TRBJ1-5	CASYTGQRFQPQHF
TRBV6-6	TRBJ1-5	CASSRQGSQPQHF
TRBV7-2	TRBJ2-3	CASSSPGGTDTQYF
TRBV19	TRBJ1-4	CASSTTLDRGKNEKLFF
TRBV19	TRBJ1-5	CASSETGGQPQHF
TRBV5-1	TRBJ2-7	CASSLALAKSSYEQYF
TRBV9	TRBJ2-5	CASSYGTSGKETQYF
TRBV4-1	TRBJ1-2	CASSQFGLGGYTF
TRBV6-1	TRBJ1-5	CASSELRGHYSNQPQHF
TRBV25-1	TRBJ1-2	CASSEFAGVIYGYTF
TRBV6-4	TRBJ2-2	CASSEGTGNTGELFF
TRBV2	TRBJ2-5	CASSGQTGGGETQYF
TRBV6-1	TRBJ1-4	CASSWTGGTNEKLFF